This TCR beta chain was retrieved from a study of radiotherapy plus CTLA-4 blockade in lung cancer. Concerning this clone: Its antigen remains unidentified.

Whole-study findings and limits: In blood, early T cell clone dynamics reportedly predicted response best, together with interferon-beta. Expansion in blood of tumor-derived TCR clones was seen after radiotherapy plus ipilimumab.

TCRdb keeps only in-frame clones here, not all; method: immunoSEQ multiplex PCR. The sample has tens of thousands of clones; around 90% are singletons. The CDR3 extends over 13 amino acids. Germline values: CDR1 SGHTA, CDR2 FQGTGA. Trimming left V 7 bases short and J 6 bases short, with 16 bases between. Sequenced material: peripheral blood, taken from a patient treated with radiotherapy plus ipilimumab. The gene calls are TRBV7-3 and TRBJ2-7; no clear D gene. The TCR sequence derives from a human donor with non-small cell lung cancer that progressed on radiotherapy plus ipilimumab. In nucleotides, the CDR3 is TGTGCCAGCAATGGATGGGAATTTGGCGAGCAGTACTTC. It translates to CASNGWEFGEQYF. Full variable domain (remainder filled in from reference TRBV7-3 and TRBJ2-7): GAGVSQTPSNKVTEKGKYVELRCDPISGHTALYWYRQSLGQGPEFLIYFQGTGAADDSGLPNDRFFAVRPEGSVSTLKIQRTERGDSAVYLCASNGWEFGEQYFGPGTRLTVT.